One sample yielded the 18 T cell receptor beta chains listed below, sequenced in a study of T cell repertoires in cytomegalovirus infection. In TCRdb, the reads were re-called with MiXCR into one record per CDR3 protein. The sample comprises roughly 760,000 distinct CDR3 sequences, approximately 40% of which are singletons, and 2.8% rests with the top ten. Sequencing was done on a sample of PBMCs. The receptor source for this set is a human donor in good health (CMV status not recorded). Some clones in this sample may be carry-over from other donors' samples.

The V gene is TRBV19, the J gene TRBJ1-1; D may be TRBD1 (6 bases). The germline V and J ends were trimmed by 7 bases and 2 bases, with 8 bases remaining between them. The germline CDR1 and CDR2 sequences are LNHDA and SQIVND (reference sequence). The CDR3 is 12 residues long. This CDR3 is CASIGTNTEAFF. CDR3 sequence (DNA): TGTGCCAGTATCGGGACAAACACTGAAGCTTTCTTT.

This clonotype was seen at least ten times. The genes are TRBV7-8 and TRBJ2-1; D possibly matches TRBD1 or TRBD2 (5 bases each). The germline CDR1 and CDR2 sequences are SGHVS and FQNEAQ. This CDR3 is 17 amino acids long. Deletions cut 1 base from V and 3 bases from J, with 16 bases between. CDR3 residues: CASSLESGTASYNEQFF. The CDR3 DNA is TGTGCCAGCAGCTTAGAGTCCGGGACCGCTAGCTACAATGAGCAGTTCTTC.

This chain uses TRBV6-6 with TRBJ2-1, with 9 bases matching TRBD2. The J segment lost 9 bases and the V segment lost 3 bases, leaving 12 bases of the junction unmatched. CDR3 length: 16 amino acids. From germline, CDR1 is MNHNY and CDR2 SVGAGI (reference sequence). The CDR3 here is CASSYPASGTNGEQFF. DNA for the CDR3: TGTGCCAGCAGTTATCCCGCTAGCGGGACGAACGGTGAGCAGTTCTTC.

This chain joins TRBV27 and TRBJ1-2; 10 bases match TRBD1. The CDR3 covers 14 residues. Unmatched junction bases numbered 8, after V lost 1 base and J lost 12 bases. Germline CDR1 MNHEY, CDR2 SMNVEV (reference sequence). CDR3 bases: TGTGCCAGCAGTTTATTGGGGACAGGGGTAGGCGACACCTTC. Its translation: CASSLLGTGVGDTF.

In its sample, this clonotype was seen many times. V gene TRBV7-2 combines with J gene TRBJ2-3, with 15 nucleotides matching TRBD2. Germline lookup yields CDR1 SGHTA and CDR2 FQGNSA. The CDR3 has 15 amino acids. V dropped 5 bases and J dropped 5; count of bases not matched to a gene: 2. The CDR3 sequence: CASSRTSGRGDTQYF. In DNA, the CDR3 is TGTGCCAGCAGCCGGACTAGCGGGAGGGGAGATACGCAGTATTTT.

This clonotype was counted only a few times. V and J are TRBV2 and TRBJ2-7; the match to TRBD1 covers 8 bases. Germline CDR1 and CDR2: SNHLY and FYNNEI. V dropped 2 bases and J dropped 9; count of bases not matched to a gene: 9. CDR3 size: 14 residues. CDR3 nucleotides: TGTGCCAGCAGTGAAACATTCGGGACAGGACGGCAGTACTTC. This encodes CASSETFGTGRQYF.

This clonotype showed up just a few times. The chain links TRBV28 to TRBJ2-1; D gene ambiguous. Germline CDR1 is MDHEN and CDR2 is SYDVKM. The CDR3 runs 15 residues. V was clipped by 2 bases and J by 0 bases, with 8 bases between them. The CDR3, as DNA: TGTGCCAGCAGTTTACTGATAGACTCCTACAATGAGCAGTTCTTC. As protein: CASSLLIDSYNEQFF.

The V call is TRBV28, the J call TRBJ1-1, with 8 bases aligning to TRBD1. The germline CDR1 and CDR2 sequences are MDHEN and SYDVKM. This CDR3 contains 16 residues. The V and J ends lost 6 bases and 0 bases, in that order; junction bases with no gene match: 9. The CDR3 protein is CASRTPGQVMNTEAFF. The CDR3 region has the DNA TGTGCCAGCAGGACACCGGGACAGGTTATGAACACTGAAGCTTTCTTT.

To note about this clonotype: The CDR3 ends on some other residue instead of the conserved phenylalanine or tryptophan, so this is likely a read error. The V gene is TRBV6-6, the J gene TRBJ2-5; 15 nucleotides agree with TRBD2. This CDR3 contains 17 residues. Losses at the gene ends were 6 bases for V and 4 bases for J; bases not matched to a gene: 9. Looked up from germline, CDR1 is MNHNY and CDR2 is SVGAGI (reference sequence). Here the CDR3 DNA reads TGTGCCAGCAGGCCCGGGACTAGCGGGAGGAGGAGAGAGACCCAGTACTGC. Its translation is CASRPGTSGRRRETQYC.

The genes are TRBV10-3 and TRBJ2-7, with a tentative D call TRBD1 (6 bases). This CDR3 spans 15 amino acids. The V end lost 9 bases, the J end lost 2 bases, and 20 bases lay between the germline ends. Germline V lookup: CDR1 ENHRY, CDR2 SYGVKD. CDR3 amino acids: CAIQPHRDIAYEQYF. The DNA for the CDR3 is TGTGCCATTCAGCCCCACCGGGACATCGCCTACGAGCAGTACTTC.

This clonotype was observed a handful of times. The chain couples TRBV28 to TRBJ2-7, with D maybe TRBD1 (6 bases). Trimming took 6 bases from V and 1 from J, leaving 13 bases between them. In germline, CDR1 is MDHEN, CDR2 SYDVKM. This CDR3 has 14 residues. The CDR3 DNA sequence: TGTGCCAGCAGCTTTGGGACATCTTCCTACGAGCAGTACTTC. Translated: CASSFGTSSYEQYF.

This clonotype has more than one count but fewer than ten. V gene TRBV20-1 combines with J gene TRBJ2-5, with 10 bases aligning to TRBD2. This CDR3 is 16 amino acids long. V was clipped by 6 bases and J by 7 bases; unmatched bases: 17. Germline-derived CDR1 and CDR2 are DFQATT and SNEGSKA (reference sequence). Here the CDR3 reads CSAPVSSGGPTGTQYF. The CDR3 DNA sequence: TGCAGTGCCCCGGTTTCTAGCGGGGGCCCCACGGGGACCCAGTACTTC.

This clonotype was recorded many times. The V gene is TRBV7-2, the J gene TRBJ2-4; no definite D call. Germline assignment: CDR1 SGHTA and CDR2 FQGNSA. V shed 2 bases and J shed 8 bases, with 7 bases lying between them. CDR3 length: 12 amino acids. The chain's CDR3 is CASSLTSDIQYF. The CDR3 DNA sequence: TGTGCCAGCAGCTTAACATCGGACATTCAGTACTTC.

The chain employs TRBV28 and TRBJ1-1; the match to TRBD1 covers 10 bases. Germline trimming cut 4 bases from V and 5 bases from J; bases unmatched to any gene: 13. CDR3 length: 17 amino acids. Germline-derived CDR1 and CDR2 are MDHEN and SYDVKM. CDR3 residues: CASSSLPDRGPGTEAFF. In DNA, the CDR3 is TGTGCCAGCAGTTCTCTACCCGACAGGGGGCCAGGGACTGAAGCTTTCTTT.

A few counts support this clonotype. The chain combines TRBV27 with TRBJ1-4; D perhaps matches TRBD1 (6 bases). Between the trimmed V and J ends, which lost 7 bases and 3 bases, there was a span of 24 bases. Germline CDR1 MNHEY, CDR2 SMNVEV (reference sequence). The CDR3 consists of 18 residues. The CDR3 nucleotides are TGTGCCAGCAACCCCCGGCCGCAGCGGGGGCCATCTAATGAAAAACTGTTTTTT. Translated: CASNPRPQRGPSNEKLFF.

The rearrangement uses TRBV6-1 and TRBJ2-6, with D tentatively TRBD2 (5 bases). The CDR3 length is 16 residues. CDR1 MNHNS and CDR2 SASEGT come from the germline V gene. V was trimmed by 5 bases and J by 0 bases, leaving 11 bases between them. CDR3 nucleotide sequence: TGTGCCAGCAGTTACGAGGGCTTCTCTGGGGCCAACGTCCTGACTTTC. Its protein product is CASSYEGFSGANVLTF.

This clonotype was picked up a small number of times. The chain recombines TRBV7-8 with TRBJ2-7, with D possibly matching TRBD1 (6 bases). The V gene lost 1 base and the J gene lost 4 bases, with 20 bases spanning the gap. Germline CDR1 is SGHVS and CDR2 is FQNEAQ. This CDR3 has 17 residues. CDR3 amino acids: CASSLDRELYLPYEQYF. The DNA of the CDR3 is TGTGCCAGCAGCTTAGACAGGGAACTCTACTTGCCATACGAGCAGTACTTC.

The chain couples TRBV25-1 to TRBJ2-7; D remains unclear. The CDR3 contains 12 residues. CDR1 is MGHDK, CDR2 SYGVNS, per germline. Between the trimmed V and J ends, which lost 7 bases and 3 bases, there was a span of 10 bases. The CDR3 DNA is TGTGCCAGCACATCACGGCTCTACGAGCAGTACTTC. Protein: CASTSRLYEQYF.